Listed below are T cell receptor beta chains from one sample, sequenced in a study of Tregs in tolerant kidney transplant recipients. Produced via immunoSEQ multiplex PCR; TCRdb's table is partial and in-frame only. The sample yields tens of thousands of clones, around 87% seen once. Sample: CD4+ T cells from blood (PBMCs), taken 6 months after the transplant. The receptor source for this set is a human patient who received a combined kidney and bone marrow transplant. Part of the T cell pool may stem from the graft donor. Each CDR3 is given with its conserved first and last residue. D genes are given only for firm matches. Rows give clone size only sometimes, using once, few, many, or a class for an expanded clone.

- | - | TRBJ1-3 | TRBV18 | CASSPYSPDSGNTIYF | TGTGCCAGCTCACCGTACAGTCCAGACTCTGGAAACACCATATATTTT
- | - | TRBJ2-7 | TRBV11-3 | CASSLAAGSYEQYF | TGTGCCAGCAGCTTAGCCGCGGGATCCTACGAGCAGTACTTC
- | - | TRBJ2-7 | TRBV5-8 | CASSRHREGIYEQYF | TGTGCCAGCAGCCGCCACAGGGAGGGTATATACGAGCAGTACTTC
- | - | TRBJ1-5 | TRBV4-1 | CASSQGPGQKLNQPQHF | TGCGCCAGCAGCCAAGGCCCGGGACAAAAACTGAATCAGCCCCAGCATTTT
- | - | TRBJ1-1 | TRBV29-1 | CSVAGGNTEAFF | TGCAGCGTCGCGGGCGGGAACACTGAAGCTTTCTTT
TRBD1 | - | TRBJ1-2 | TRBV12-5 | CASSWDGTGGYTF | TGTGCTAGTTCTTGGGACGGGACAGGGGGCTACACCTTC
- | - | TRBJ1-2 | TRBV29-1 | CSVEVYLADGYTF | TGCAGCGTTGAGGTCTATCTAGCTGACGGCTACACCTTC
- | - | TRBJ2-1 | TRBV4-3 | CASSHLTSRAYNEQFF | TGCGCCAGCAGCCACCTCACTAGTAGGGCTTACAATGAGCAGTTCTTC
- | - | TRBJ2-2 | TRBV18 | CASSPRLAPGELFF | TGTGCCAGCTCACCACGGCTAGCTCCCGGGGAGCTGTTTTTT
- | - | TRBJ2-2 | TRBV5-1 | CASSENRLWELFF | TGCGCCAGCAGCGAAAACAGGCTATGGGAGCTGTTTTTT
- | - | TRBJ2-5 | TRBV5-4 | CASSFSGTQETQYF | TGTGCCAGCAGCTTTTCCGGGACACAAGAGACCCAGTACTTC
TRBD2 | - | TRBJ2-3 | TRBV7-6 | CASSLKSGGAGTDTQYF | TGTGCCAGCAGCTTAAAAAGCGGGGGGGCCGGCACAGATACGCAGTATTTT
TRBD1 | - | TRBJ2-7 | TRBV4-3 | CASSQDRDRDEQYF | TGCGCCAGCAGCCAAGACCGGGACAGGGACGAGCAGTACTTC
- | few | TRBJ2-4 | TRBV6-6 | CASSYSKGVGKNIQYF | TGTGCCAGCAGTTACTCAAAGGGGGTGGGCAAAAACATTCAGTACTTC
- | - | TRBJ2-5 | TRBV7-9 | CASSPLESHETQYF | TGTGCCAGCAGCCCCCTAGAAAGCCATGAGACCCAGTACTTC
- | - | TRBJ2-1 | TRBV20-1 | CSARVVDEQFF | TGCAGTGCTAGAGTGGTAGATGAGCAGTTCTTC
- | once | TRBJ2-2 | TRBV18 | CASSLYLTGELFF | TGTGCCAGCTCCCTATATCTCACCGGGGAGCTGTTTTTT
- | - | TRBJ2-3 | TRBV7-7 | CASSKSPGAGTDTQYF | TGTGCCAGCAGCAAAAGCCCGGGCGCGGGGACAGATACGCAGTATTTT
- | - | TRBJ2-1 | TRBV5-4 | CASTLRLSGSYNEQFF | TGTGCCAGCACCCTGAGACTGTCGGGCTCCTACAATGAGCAGTTCTTC
- | - | TRBJ2-7 | TRBV9 | CASSVDPTRTFSEQYF | TGTGCCAGCAGCGTCGACCCCACTAGGACCTTCAGCGAGCAGTACTTC
- | - | TRBJ1-4 | TRBV27 | CASSPFPRGVEKLFF | TGTGCCAGCAGCCCCTTTCCACGCGGGGTGGAAAAACTGTTTTTT
TRBD1 | - | TRBJ1-1 | TRBV6-4 | CASSAGGGTEAFF | TGTGCCAGCAGTGCAGGGGGTGGAACTGAAGCTTTCTTT
- | - | TRBJ2-3 | TRBV5-1 | CASSFTSSTDTQYF | TGCGCCAGCAGCTTCACTAGCAGCACAGATACGCAGTATTTT
TRBD2 | once | TRBJ2-3 | TRBV6-1 | CASSDLAAGGRNTQYF | TGTGCCAGCAGTGACTTGGCGGCGGGGGGCCGTAATACGCAGTATTTT
- | - | TRBJ2-2 | TRBV7-2 | CASTPGRWHSITGELFF | TGTGCCAGCACCCCAGGGAGGTGGCATTCTATCACCGGGGAGCTGTTTTTT
- | - | TRBJ1-1 | TRBV7-2 | CASSSRRVGQNTNTEAFF | TGTGCCAGCAGCTCCAGAAGGGTAGGACAGAATACTAACACTGAAGCTTTCTTT